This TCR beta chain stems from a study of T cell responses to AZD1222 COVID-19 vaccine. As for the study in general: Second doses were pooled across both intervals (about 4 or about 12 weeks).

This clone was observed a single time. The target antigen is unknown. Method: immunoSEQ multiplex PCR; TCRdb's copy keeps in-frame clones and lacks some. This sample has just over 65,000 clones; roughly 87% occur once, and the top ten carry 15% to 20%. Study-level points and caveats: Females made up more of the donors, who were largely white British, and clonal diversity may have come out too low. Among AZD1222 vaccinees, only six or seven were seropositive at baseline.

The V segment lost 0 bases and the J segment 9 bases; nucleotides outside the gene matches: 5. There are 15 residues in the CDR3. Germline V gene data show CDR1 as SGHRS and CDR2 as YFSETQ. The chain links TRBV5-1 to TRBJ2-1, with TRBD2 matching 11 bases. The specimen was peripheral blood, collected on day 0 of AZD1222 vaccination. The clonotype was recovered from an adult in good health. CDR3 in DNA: TGCGCCAGCAGCTTGGTGCTAGCGGGAGGTGGTGAGCAGTTCTTC. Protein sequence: CASSLVLAGGGEQFF.